Listed here are 2 T cell receptor beta chains from one sample, sequenced in a study of T cell responses to AZD1222 COVID-19 vaccine. The data were produced by immunoSEQ multiplex PCR, yet TCRdb's version contains in-frame clones alone and is incomplete. The table lists 55,000 to 65,000 clones, roughly 88% of them singletons. The material sequenced was peripheral blood, taken on day 0 of AZD1222 vaccination. These receptors were collected from an adult in good health.

This sequence joins TRBV29-1 and TRBJ1-5; D not resolved. The CDR3 totals 14 residues. V was shortened by 4 bases and J by 2 bases, with 12 bases between the two germline ends. Per germline, CDR1 SQVTM and CDR2 ANQGSEA. The CDR3 bases are TGCAGCGTTGGTTCCGGGGTAGGCAATCAGCCCCAGCATTTT. It encodes CSVGSGVGNQPQHF.

The rearrangement links TRBV4-2 to TRBJ1-2; perhaps TRBD1 as D (6 bases). Per germline, CDR1 LGHNA and CDR2 YNFKEQ. Trimming removed 0 bases from V and 4 bases from J, with 9 bases in between. CDR3 length: 14 residues. As DNA, the CDR3 is TGTGCCAGCAGCCAAGATCAGGGGTCCTATGGCTACACCTTC. Its protein product is CASSQDQGSYGYTF.